The 2 T cell receptor beta chains listed next were all sequenced from one sample in a study of PD-L1 blockade in urothelial cancer (dated by TCRdb to the late 2010s). Library preparation employed the immunoSEQ multiplex PCR assay. TCRdb obtained this table from immuneACCESS and retained in-frame rearrangements with V and J assigned. These tables miss some clones; where compared with another copy, unresolved V genes account for less than half of the shortfall, and the remainder is unexplained. In this sample the table shows some 45,000 clones, 88% of which occur a single time. The ten largest clones take up about 4.2% of the sample. The starting material was PBMCs, obtained around atezolizumab (anti-PD-L1) treatment. All receptors derive from a man at least 80 years old with urothelial cancer.

The J gene is TRBJ2-7, the V gene TRBV18; D is unresolved. CDR3 size: 11 residues. With 3 bases removed from V and 7 bases from J, the gap between germline ends came to 7 bases. Per germline, CDR1 KGHSH and CDR2 LQKENI. CDR3 nucleotide sequence: TGTGCCAGCTCACCGGGCCAAGAGCAGTACTTC. As protein: CASSPGQEQYF.

The chain combines TRBV5-4 with TRBJ2-7; 8 bases line up with TRBD2. Trimming took 4 bases from V and 2 from J; bases not matched to a gene: 11. The V gene's germline CDR1 is SGHNT and CDR2 YYREEE (reference sequence). CDR3 length: 16 amino acids. CDR3 sequence (DNA): TGTGCCAGCAGCCCAATCCGAGCGGGAGAGACCTACGAGCAGTACTTC. This gives the protein CASSPIRAGETYEQYF. The variable domain in full, with the rest retrieved from reference TRBV5-4 and TRBJ2-7, is ETGVTQSPTHLIKTRGQQVTLRCSSQSGHNTVSWYQQALGQGPQFIFQYYREEENGRGNFPPRFSGLQFPNYSSELNVNALELDDSALYLCASSPIRAGETYEQYFGPGTRLTVT.